The TCR beta chain described here comes from a study of OX40 agonist ivuxolimab in advanced cancers. Across the study: Ivuxolimab, which is an agonistic anti-OX40 (CD134) antibody, was administered to the patients. Checkpoint inhibitors had been given previously to under 50% of patients. Three individuals attained partial responses, comprising one hepatocellular carcinoma case and two cutaneous melanoma cases.

Clones were sequenced by immunoSEQ multiplex PCR, and TCRdb holds only the in-frame ones, with some missing. The data contain roughly 60,000 clones, 91% of them singletons. This sequence originates from an adult with an advanced solid tumor such as melanoma, head and neck, liver or kidney cancer. The sample in question was CD4+ or CD8+ T cells sorted from blood, obtained in a trial of the OX40 agonist ivuxolimab.

CDR3 DNA sequence: TGTGCCAGCAGCTCCCTAATCGAGGGGAGTTACACCGGGGAGCTGTTTTTT. This encodes CASSSLIEGSYTGELFF. The rearrangement links TRBV11-1 to TRBJ2-2; tentatively, D is TRBD1 or TRBD2 (5 bases each). The CDR3 contains 17 residues. The germline V and J ends were trimmed by 4 bases and 3 bases, with 18 bases remaining between them. Per the germline V gene, CDR1 is SGHAT and CDR2 is FQDESV (reference sequence).